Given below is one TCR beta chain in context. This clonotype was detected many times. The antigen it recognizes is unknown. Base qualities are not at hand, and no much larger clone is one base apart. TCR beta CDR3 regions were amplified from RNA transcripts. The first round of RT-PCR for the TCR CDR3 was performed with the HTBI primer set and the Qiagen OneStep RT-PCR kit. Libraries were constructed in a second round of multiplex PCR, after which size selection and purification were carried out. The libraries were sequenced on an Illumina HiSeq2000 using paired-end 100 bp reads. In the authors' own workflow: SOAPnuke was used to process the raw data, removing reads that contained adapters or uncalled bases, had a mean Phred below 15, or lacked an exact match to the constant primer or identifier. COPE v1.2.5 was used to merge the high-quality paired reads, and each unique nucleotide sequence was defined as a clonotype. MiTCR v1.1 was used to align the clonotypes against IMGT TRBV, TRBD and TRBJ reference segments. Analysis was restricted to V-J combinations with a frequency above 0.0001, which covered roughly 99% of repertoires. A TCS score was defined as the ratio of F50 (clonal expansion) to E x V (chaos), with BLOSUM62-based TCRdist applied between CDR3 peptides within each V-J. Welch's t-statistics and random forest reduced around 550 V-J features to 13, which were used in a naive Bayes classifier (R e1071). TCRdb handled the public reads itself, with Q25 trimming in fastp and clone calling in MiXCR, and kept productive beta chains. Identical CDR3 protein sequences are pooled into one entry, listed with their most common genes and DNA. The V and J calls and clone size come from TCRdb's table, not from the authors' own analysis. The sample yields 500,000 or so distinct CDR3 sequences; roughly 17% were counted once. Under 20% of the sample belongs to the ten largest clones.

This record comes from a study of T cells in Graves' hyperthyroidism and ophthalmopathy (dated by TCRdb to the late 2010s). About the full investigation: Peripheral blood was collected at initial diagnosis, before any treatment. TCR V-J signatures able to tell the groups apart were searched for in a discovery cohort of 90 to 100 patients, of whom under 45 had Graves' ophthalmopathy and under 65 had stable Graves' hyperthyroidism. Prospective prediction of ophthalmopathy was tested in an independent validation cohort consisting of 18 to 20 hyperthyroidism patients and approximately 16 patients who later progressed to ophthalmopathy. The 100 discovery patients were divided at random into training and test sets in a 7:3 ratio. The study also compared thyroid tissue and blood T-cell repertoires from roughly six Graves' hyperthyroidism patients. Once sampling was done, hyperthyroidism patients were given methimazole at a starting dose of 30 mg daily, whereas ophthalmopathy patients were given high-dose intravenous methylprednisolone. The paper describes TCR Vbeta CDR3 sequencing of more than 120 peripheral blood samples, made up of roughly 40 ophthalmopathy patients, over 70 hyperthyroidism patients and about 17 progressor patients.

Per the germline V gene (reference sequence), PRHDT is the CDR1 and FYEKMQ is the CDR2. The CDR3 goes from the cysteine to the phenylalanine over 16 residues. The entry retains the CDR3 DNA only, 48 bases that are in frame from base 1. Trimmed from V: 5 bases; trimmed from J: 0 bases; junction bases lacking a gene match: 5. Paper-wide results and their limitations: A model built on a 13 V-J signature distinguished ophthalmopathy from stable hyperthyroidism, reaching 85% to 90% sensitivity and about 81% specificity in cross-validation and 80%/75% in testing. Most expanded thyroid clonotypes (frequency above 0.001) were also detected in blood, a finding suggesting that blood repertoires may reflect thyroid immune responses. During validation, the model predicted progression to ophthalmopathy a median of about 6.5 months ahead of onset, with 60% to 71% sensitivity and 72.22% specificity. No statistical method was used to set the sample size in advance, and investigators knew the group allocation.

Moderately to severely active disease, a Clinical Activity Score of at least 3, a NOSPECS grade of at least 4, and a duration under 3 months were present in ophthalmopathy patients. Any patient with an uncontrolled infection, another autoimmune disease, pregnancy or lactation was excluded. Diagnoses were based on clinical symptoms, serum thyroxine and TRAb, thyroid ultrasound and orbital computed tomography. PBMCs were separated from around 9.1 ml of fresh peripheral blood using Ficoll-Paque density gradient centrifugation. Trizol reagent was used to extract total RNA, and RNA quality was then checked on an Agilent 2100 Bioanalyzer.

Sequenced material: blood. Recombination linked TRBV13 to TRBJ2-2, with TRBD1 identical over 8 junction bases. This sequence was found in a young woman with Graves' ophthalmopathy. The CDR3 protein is CASSPWTGSNTGELFF. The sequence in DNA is TGTGCCAGCAGCCCTTGGACAGGGTCGAACACCGGGGAGCTGTTTTTT.